Following are 21 T cell receptor beta chains from one sample sequenced in a study of human T cells and chemical hapten exposure. Regarding time point: patch test 1, 2 weeks after DPC sensitization. Treatment of the sample: therapeutic diphenylcyclopropenone sensitization with weekly scalp DPC. Using its own MiXCR run on the RACE reads, TCRdb lists one record per CDR3 protein. The sample includes over 65,000 distinct CDR3 sequences, approximately 11% of them seen just once. Sequencing used whole blood, obtained in connection with sensitization to the hapten diphenylcyclopropenone (DPC). The receptors come from a woman aged 45 to 65 with alopecia areata. Some clones in this sample may be carry-over from other donors' samples.

This clonotype was observed at least ten times. The chain recombines TRBV7-8 with TRBJ1-2; 7 nucleotides match TRBD1. The J segment lost 3 bases and the V segment lost 5 bases, leaving 6 bases of the junction unmatched. The CDR3 sequence is 14 residues long. The germline gives CDR1 SGHVS, CDR2 FQNEAQ. The CDR3 spells CASSPWGQYYGYTF. CDR3 sequence (DNA): TGTGCCAGCAGCCCCTGGGGACAGTACTATGGCTACACCTTC. Full variable domain (rest looked up from reference TRBV7-8 and TRBJ1-2): GAGVSQSPRYKVAKRGQDVALRCDPISGHVSLFWYQQALGQGPEFLTYFQNEAQLDKSGLPSDRFFAERPEGSVSTLKIQRTQQEDSAVYLCASSPWGQYYGYTFGSGTRLTVV.

This clonotype was detected ten times or more. The chain couples TRBV18 to TRBJ2-7, with TRBD1 matching 8 bases. There are 15 residues in the CDR3. With 4 bases clipped from V and 1 base from J, the junction kept 6 bases outside the gene matches. From germline, CDR1 is KGHSH and CDR2 LQKENI. The CDR3 DNA sequence: TGTGCCAGCTCACGGACAGGGCTAGAATCCTACGAGCAGTACTTC. The encoded protein is CASSRTGLESYEQYF.

This clonotype was seen more than once but under ten times. The chain combines TRBV11-2 with TRBJ2-1, with 9 bases identical to TRBD2. Germline V gives CDR1 SGHAT, CDR2 FQNNGV. With 1 base clipped from V and 8 bases from J, the junction kept 3 bases outside the gene matches. The CDR3 is made up of 14 amino acids. The CDR3 here is CASSLVSSGDEQFF. In DNA form, the CDR3 reads TGTGCCAGCAGCTTAGTGTCTAGCGGGGATGAGCAGTTCTTC.

The rearrangement uses TRBV28 and TRBJ2-1, with 8 bases matching TRBD2. V trimming: 7 bases; J trimming: 8 bases; junction bases outside the gene matches: 4. This CDR3 is built from 12 residues. Germline lookup yields CDR1 MDHEN and CDR2 SYDVKM. The CDR3: CASTRTSYEQFF. DNA of the CDR3: TGTGCCAGCACCAGGACTAGCTATGAGCAGTTCTTC. Using reference TRBV28 and TRBJ2-1 for the parts outside the CDR3, the full variable domain is DVKVTQSSRYLVKRTGEKVFLECVQDMDHENMFWYRQDPGLGLRLIYFSYDVKMKEKGDIPEGYSVSREKKERFSLILESASTNQTSMYLCASTRTSYEQFFGPGTRLTVL.

In its sample, this clonotype was seen many times. The rearrangement links TRBV7-3 to TRBJ2-3; TRBD2 matches at 8 bases. Germline V lookup: CDR1 SGHTA, CDR2 FQGTGA. This CDR3 spans 18 amino acids. Losses at the gene ends were 1 base for V and 0 bases for J; bases not matched to a gene: 9. CDR3 in DNA: TGTGCCAGCAGCTTAAGACCGGGACTAGGATCTAGCACAGATACGCAGTATTTT. Translation: CASSLRPGLGSSTDTQYF.

This chain links TRBV3-1 with TRBJ2-5; 8 bases fit TRBD2. The CDR3 is made up of 16 amino acids. Looked up from germline, CDR1 is LGHDT and CDR2 is YNNKEL (reference sequence). With V trimmed by 1 base and J by 1 base, 5 bases remained unmatched. CDR3 bases: TGTGCCAGCAGCCAAGGACTAGCGACGAGCCAAGAGACCCAGTACTTC. Its translation: CASSQGLATSQETQYF.

This clonotype appeared a few times. The gene calls are TRBV20-1 and TRBJ1-4; D remains ambiguous. The germline V gene encodes CDR1 DFQATT and CDR2 SNEGSKA (reference sequence). Trimming pared 6 bases from V and 1 base from J, leaving 15 bases between. CDR3 length: 15 residues. The CDR3 DNA sequence: TGCAGTGCCTCGAAGGGCGGGAGAACTAATGAAAAACTGTTTTTT. This translates into CSASKGGRTNEKLFF.

The table lists this clonotype with many counts. J is TRBJ2-7 and V is TRBV7-9; D is uncertain. Germline V lookup: CDR1 SEHNR, CDR2 FQNEAQ (reference sequence). This CDR3 has 14 residues. V lost 6 bases to trimming and J lost 2 bases, with 14 bases between them. The CDR3 nucleotides are TGTGCCAGCAGGCCCTCAATGGCTCCCTACGAGCAGTACTTC. Its translation: CASRPSMAPYEQYF.

This clonotype has only a few counts. The chain employs TRBV15 and TRBJ1-1; 10 bases are shared with TRBD1. Trimming cost V 9 bases and J 4 bases; bases outside gene matches: 8. CDR1 is LNHNV and CDR2 is YYDKDF in the germline V gene (reference sequence). The CDR3 covers 14 residues. The CDR3 coding sequence is TGTGCCACTAATTCCGGGACAGGGGCCACTGAAGCTTTCTTT. Residues: CATNSGTGATEAFF.

The rearrangement joins TRBV30 to TRBJ2-1; 10 bases are a match to TRBD1. The CDR3 is 17 residues long. V lost 3 bases and J lost 4; bases outside the gene matches: 12. Germline V gives CDR1 GTSNPN, CDR2 SVGIG (reference sequence). The chain's CDR3 is CAWRMDRGIQGYNEQFF. The CDR3 DNA is TGTGCCTGGAGGATGGACAGGGGGATTCAGGGGTACAATGAGCAGTTCTTC. Full variable domain (rest looked up from reference TRBV30 and TRBJ2-1): SQTIHQWPATLVQPVGSPLSLECTVEGTSNPNLYWYRQAAGRGLQLLFYSVGIGQISSEVPQNLSASRPQDRQFILSSKKLLLSDSGFYLCAWRMDRGIQGYNEQFFGPGTRLTVL.

This clonotype was seen a handful of times. The J gene is TRBJ1-4, the V gene TRBV5-5; D unclear. The CDR3 totals 15 residues. Germline-derived CDR1 and CDR2 are SGHKS and YYEKEE (reference sequence). V lost 1 base and J lost 4, with 11 bases in between. The CDR3 reads CASSLFGSGNEKLFF. CDR3 sequence (DNA): TGTGCCAGCAGCTTGTTCGGAAGCGGTAATGAAAAACTGTTTTTT.

This clonotype has a count of ten or more. The rearrangement uses TRBV7-8 and TRBJ1-6; 7 bases map to TRBD1. The V gene's germline CDR1 is SGHVS and CDR2 FQNEAQ. The CDR3 is 15 amino acids. V lost 6 bases and J lost 6; bases outside the gene matches: 8. CDR3 nucleotides: TGTGCCAGCAGACCAACGACAGGGACTAATTCACCCCTCCACTTT. This translates into CASRPTTGTNSPLHF. Full variable domain (missing parts from reference TRBV7-8 and TRBJ1-6): GAGVSQSPRYKVAKRGQDVALRCDPISGHVSLFWYQQALGQGPEFLTYFQNEAQLDKSGLPSDRFFAERPEGSVSTLKIQRTQQEDSAVYLCASRPTTGTNSPLHFGNGTRLTVT.

This clonotype was counted ten times or more. The chain links TRBV7-8 to TRBJ2-3; 10 bases are a match to TRBD2. V shed 2 bases and J 4 bases; nucleotides not matched to a gene: 6. Germline values: CDR1 SGHVS, CDR2 FQNEAQ. The CDR3 runs to 16 residues. This chain's CDR3 is CASSLFSGRPADTQYF. The CDR3 DNA reads as TGTGCCAGCAGCTTATTTAGCGGGAGGCCGGCAGATACGCAGTATTTT. The entire variable domain, with the rest obtained from reference TRBV7-8 and TRBJ2-3, is as follows: GAGVSQSPRYKVAKRGQDVALRCDPISGHVSLFWYQQALGQGPEFLTYFQNEAQLDKSGLPSDRFFAERPEGSVSTLKIQRTQQEDSAVYLCASSLFSGRPADTQYFGPGTRLTVL.

This clonotype was seen repeatedly, ten times or more. The chain carries TRBV12-3 or TRBV12-4 and TRBJ1-2; the D gene is possibly TRBD1 (6 bases). Between the trimmed V and J ends, which lost 7 bases and 7 bases, there was a span of 16 bases. The CDR3 is 13 residues long. CDR3 DNA: TGTGCCAGCACAAGTGGGGGGCTCTCTGGCTACACCTTC. Its translation is CASTSGGLSGYTF.

This clonotype was counted ten times or more. The chain links TRBV7-6 to TRBJ2-7; possibly TRBD1 for D (6 bases). With 1 base removed from V and 7 bases from J, the gap between germline ends came to 11 bases. The CDR3 loop spans 13 amino acids. Per germline, CDR1 SGHVS and CDR2 FNYEAQ. The CDR3 protein is CASSLEPRGEQYF. The DNA for the CDR3 is TGTGCCAGCAGCTTAGAGCCAAGGGGGGAGCAGTACTTC.

This clonotype appeared many times. This chain joins TRBV7-6 and TRBJ1-1; the D gene is possibly TRBD1 (6 bases). Per germline, CDR1 SGHVS and CDR2 FNYEAQ. The CDR3 extends over 14 amino acids. V was clipped by 2 bases and J by 2 bases, with 9 bases between them. The CDR3, as DNA: TGTGCCAGCAGCTTATTACAGGGTAACACTGAAGCTTTCTTT. This sequence encodes CASSLLQGNTEAFF.

The table lists this clonotype with a few counts. The J gene is TRBJ1-1, the V gene TRBV20-1; 9 positions match TRBD1. The germline gives CDR1 DFQATT, CDR2 SNEGSKA (reference sequence). The J segment lost 3 bases and the V segment lost 6 bases, leaving 2 bases of the junction unmatched. The CDR3 spans 12 residues. The CDR3 is CSARTGDTEAFF. The CDR3 region has the DNA TGCAGTGCCCGGACAGGGGACACTGAAGCTTTCTTT.

This clonotype was detected only a few times. The V and J genes are TRBV20-1 and TRBJ1-4, with TRBD1 matching over 8 bases. The CDR3 totals 16 residues. The germline V gene has CDR1 DFQATT and CDR2 SNEGSKA (reference sequence). With 1 base clipped from V and 7 bases from J, the junction kept 11 bases outside the gene matches. DNA of the CDR3: TGCAGTGCTAGAGCTATAGGGCAGGGGGCCGGTGAAAAACTGTTTTTT. This encodes CSARAIGQGAGEKLFF.

In the case of this clonotype: At one of its ends the junction is not consistent with the germline gene, which may arise from a read error. The chain has TRBV5-1 and TRBJ1-2, with 9 bases fitting TRBD1. Germline-derived CDR1 and CDR2 are SGHRS and YFSETQ. The CDR3 totals 14 residues. CDR3 amino acids: CASSADRGGYDYTF. CDR3 in DNA: TGCGCCAGCAGCGCGGACAGGGGAGGCTATGACTACACCTTC.

This clonotype was observed many times. J is TRBJ1-5 and V is TRBV20-1, with D uncertain. CDR1 DFQATT and CDR2 SNEGSKA come from the germline V gene (reference sequence). CDR3 length equals 12 residues. V lost 3 bases to trimming and J lost 4 bases, with 7 bases between them. In DNA, the CDR3 is TGCAGTGCTAGTATCGGGAATCAGCCCCAGCATTTT. Its translation: CSASIGNQPQHF.

This clonotype occurred many times. The chain joins TRBV2 to TRBJ1-5; weak D call: TRBD1 (5 bases). The V and J ends lost 6 bases and 3 bases respectively, with 15 bases between them. Germline CDR1 SNHLY, CDR2 FYNNEI. The CDR3 has 15 amino acids. DNA for the CDR3: TGTGCCAGCAGGGTAGCAGACAGTTTCAATCAGCCCCAGCATTTT. Translating gives CASRVADSFNQPQHF.